The sequence of this T cell receptor beta chain was determined in a study of T cells in localized non-small cell lung cancer. Study-level points and caveats: Overall survival was longer when the density of T cells in the blood was higher. Of the top 100 tumor clones, median roughly 60 were in adjacent lung, some 30 among its top 100.

Here immunoSEQ multiplex PCR was the method, and the copy in TCRdb shows in-frame clones only, minus some. The sample includes fewer than 13,000 clones, 40% to 50% of them seen just once. About this clone itself: Its antigen is not identified.

The CDR3 has 13 amino acids. V was cut by 4 bases and J by 7 bases, with 13 bases left in between. Germline CDR1 is SGHDN and CDR2 is FVKESK. The sequenced sample was lymph node tissue, obtained before any cancer treatment. V gene TRBV14 combines with J gene TRBJ1-2, with D uncertain. This receptor was obtained from a woman aged 35 to 70 with stage II squamous cell lung carcinoma. The CDR3 sequence is CASSPLAWAGYTF. CDR3 coding DNA: TGTGCCAGCAGCCCCCTCGCTTGGGCTGGCTACACCTTC.